This T cell receptor (beta chain) derives from a study of T cell responses to AZD1222 COVID-19 vaccine. Turning to the study itself: It was second doses at about 4 or about 12 weeks that were pooled. Overall study findings and caveats: Distributed over spike, vaccine-associated CD4 TCRs predominated at 160-218 and 743-854. Regions left unmutated in variants are reportedly the target of nearly half of spike-specific TCRs.

The CDR3 consists of 16 residues. Trimming removed 1 base at V and 0 bases at J, with 12 bases between. Germline V gene lookup returns CDR1 SGHVS and CDR2 FQNEAQ. Sequenced by immunoSEQ multiplex PCR; TCRdb stores in-frame clones only, minus some. The sample shows 100,000 to 150,000 clones, less than 90% of them seen only once. This clone was counted once. Its cognate antigen is unknown. The chain couples TRBV7-8 to TRBJ1-2, with D unresolved. This clonotype was obtained from an adult in good health. The sample in question was peripheral blood, obtained on day 0 of AZD1222 vaccination. CDR3: CASSLVPAIANYGYTF. CDR3 bases: TGTGCCAGCAGCTTAGTCCCAGCCATAGCTAACTATGGCTACACCTTC.